This is a list of T cell receptor beta chains from one sample in a study of shared clonotypes between healthy human individuals. The method was immunoSEQ multiplex PCR; TCRdb's version includes in-frame clones alone and lacks a portion of them. The sample consists of roughly 2.1 million clones, more than 85% of them appearing once. The sample taken for sequencing was naive CD8+ T cells from PBMCs. The origin of the receptors is a young man in good health. Some clones in this sample may be carry-over from other donors' samples. Each CDR3 is given with its conserved first and last residue. A D gene is named only where the DNA matches it firmly. Rows give clone size only sometimes, using once, few, many, or a class for an expanded clone.

TGTGCCAGCAGTAACGGGAGGGCGATGTTAAACTTC	CASSNGRAMLNF	.	TRBV27	TRBD2	TRBJ2-5
TGTGCCACCAGCGCCGGTAGCGGAAGAAGCACAGATACGCAGTATTTT	CATSAGSGRSTDTQYF	.	TRBV15	.	TRBJ2-3
TGTGCCAGCAGCGTAGGCCACCTGCTTGGTGAGCAGTTCTTC	CASSVGHLLGEQFF	.	TRBV9	.	TRBJ2-1
TGTGCCAGCAGCTCCGGCGGGGGCTCTAGCACAGATACGCAGTATTTT	CASSSGGGSSTDTQYF	.	TRBV7-9	.	TRBJ2-3
TGTGCCAGCAGTTTACCCGGGGGTGGGGGAAGAGAGCAGTACTTC	CASSLPGGGGREQYF	.	TRBV27	.	TRBJ2-7
TGTGCCAGCAGCTTAGACCGGACTAGCGGGATTTTAGGTGAGCAGTTCTTC	CASSLDRTSGILGEQFF	.	TRBV7-3	TRBD2	TRBJ2-1
TGTGCCAGCAGCTTAGCCTGGAAAGCCTACGAGCAGTACTTC	CASSLAWKAYEQYF	.	TRBV7-2	.	TRBJ2-7
TGTGCCAGCAGCTTAGTAAGAGTGGTAGGACAGGGGAACTATGGCTACACCTTC	CASSLVRVVGQGNYGYTF	.	TRBV7-2	TRBD1	TRBJ1-2
TGTGCCAGCAGTTTCCACAGGGCGAAGGAGCAGTTCTTC	CASSFHRAKEQFF	once	TRBV28	.	TRBJ2-1
TGTGCCAGTAGTATAGGGGTTCAGAGCTCTGAAGCTTTCTTT	CASSIGVQSSEAFF	.	TRBV19	.	TRBJ1-1
TGTGCCAGCAGCTCGGGGACACCCTACCAAGAGACCCAGTACTTC	CASSSGTPYQETQYF	once	TRBV9	.	TRBJ2-5
TGCGCCAGCAGCCAAGAGTTAAAGGGCAGGGACTATGGCTACACCTTC	CASSQELKGRDYGYTF	.	TRBV4-1	.	TRBJ1-2
TGTGCCAGCAGTCTAGCGGGATTTAGCTCCTACAATGAGCAGTTCTTC	CASSLAGFSSYNEQFF	.	TRBV2	TRBD2	TRBJ2-1
TGTGCCAGCAGCCAAGGGGGTGCTTCACCCCTCCACTTT	CASSQGGASPLHF	.	TRBV14	.	TRBJ1-6
TGTGCCGGAACTTTCGTGAACACTGAAGCTTTCTTT	CAGTFVNTEAFF	.	TRBV30	.	TRBJ1-1
TGTGCCAGCAGCTTAGTCGTCTGGCGGGAGGGCCCGGACGAGCAGTACTTC	CASSLVVWREGPDEQYF	.	TRBV7-2	TRBD2	TRBJ2-7
TGTGCCAGCAGTGACGTGGATACGCAGTATTTT	CASSDVDTQYF	.	TRBV6-1	.	TRBJ2-3
TGTGCTAGTGGCCCGACCGGGACTCTTTTGAACACTGAAGCTTTCTTT	CASGPTGTLLNTEAFF	.	TRBV12-5	.	TRBJ1-1
TGTGCCAGCAGTTTGGACAGACTTAATGAAAAACTGTTTTTT	CASSLDRLNEKLFF	.	TRBV28	.	TRBJ1-4
TGTGCCAGTAGTTCAGGGGCTGGGGCCAACGTCCTGACTTTC	CASSSGAGANVLTF	.	TRBV19	.	TRBJ2-6
TGTGCCAGCAGCTCAACCGGGACTAGTGGGGAGACCCAGTACTTC	CASSSTGTSGETQYF	.	TRBV11-2	TRBD2	TRBJ2-5
TGCGCCAGCAGATGGACGGAGCAGTTCTTC	CASRWTEQFF	.	TRBV23-1	.	TRBJ2-1
TGTGCCAGCAGTCCCCACGGGGGATACAATGAGCAGTTCTTC	CASSPHGGYNEQFF	once	TRBV28	.	TRBJ2-1
TGCAGCGGTGCCAGAGGAATCAGGGCACTGGAGACCCAGTACTTC	CSGARGIRALETQYF	.	TRBV29-1	.	TRBJ2-5
TGTGCCAGCACCGGACTAGCGGATCTCTACGAGCAGTACTTC	CASTGLADLYEQYF	.	TRBV11-2	TRBD2	TRBJ2-7
TGCAGCGTCCTCAAAAGGGACAGGGTCCCCCATGAGCAGTTCTTC	CSVLKRDRVPHEQFF	.	TRBV29-1	TRBD1	TRBJ2-1
TGTGCCAGCAGCTTTACCAGGGGAAGGCCTAATGAAAAACTGTTTTTT	CASSFTRGRPNEKLFF	.	TRBV5-6	.	TRBJ1-4
TGTGCCAACATACAGGGTGGGTCCTACGAGCAGTACTTC	CANIQGGSYEQYF	.	TRBV2	.	TRBJ2-7
TGTGCCAGCAGTCCCAGTCGGACAGATACGCAGTATTTT	CASSPSRTDTQYF	.	TRBV27	.	TRBJ2-3
TGTGCCAGCAGCGCCGACAGTACCGGGGAGCTGTTTTTT	CASSADSTGELFF	once	TRBV9	.	TRBJ2-2
TGTGCCAGCAGTGAAGTCGGCGGATTCGAAGTTAGCAATCAGCCCCAGCATTTT	CASSEVGGFEVSNQPQHF	.	TRBV2	.	TRBJ1-5
TGTGCCAGCAGCCAAGTAGCTAGCGGGAGGATCAGGCAGTTCTTC	CASSQVASGRIRQFF	.	TRBV4-2	TRBD2	TRBJ2-1
TGTGCCAGTAGTATTGACGGAGAAGAGACCCAGTACTTC	CASSIDGEETQYF	few	TRBV19	.	TRBJ2-5
TGTGCCAGCAGTCGTCCCGGCAGGGACTACGAGCAGTACTTC	CASSRPGRDYEQYF	.	TRBV28	.	TRBJ2-7
TGTGCCACCAGCAGAGGAGGTTCAACTAATGAAAAACTGTTTTTT	CATSRGGSTNEKLFF	.	TRBV15	.	TRBJ1-4
TGTGCCAGCAGTGAGAACGTCGGGAGGGTGTACGAGCAGTACTTC	CASSENVGRVYEQYF	.	TRBV6-1	TRBD2	TRBJ2-7